This is a list of T cell receptor beta chains from one sample in a study of T cell responses to AZD1222 COVID-19 vaccine. Method: immunoSEQ multiplex PCR; TCRdb's copy keeps in-frame clones and lacks some. This sample carries about 110,000 clones, about nine tenths of them seen once, and the ten largest clones take roughly 6.7%. The sequencing used peripheral blood, collected 28 days after the second AZD1222 dose. The receptors here all came from an adult who received the AZD1222 COVID-19 vaccine. CDR3s include the opening cysteine and the closing phenylalanine or tryptophan. Each record gives: V gene, D gene, CDR3 protein. A D gene is named only where the DNA matches it firmly.

>TRBV7-2|TRBD1
CASSQQGPLGNTIYF
>TRBV5-6|NA
CASSLRGRNTEAFF
>TRBV11-3|TRBD1
CASSPGTGAYNEQFF
>TRBV3-1/TRBV3-2|NA
CASSLNTEAFF
>TRBV29-1|NA
CSVEWIGGDTQYF
>TRBV19|NA
CASSIDRDTEAFF
>TRBV10-2|NA
CASSEWQSGELFF
>TRBV6-5|NA
CASSYGRFPDNSPLHF
>TRBV7-3|TRBD2
CASSLTGAGVFSQEQFF
>TRBV6-5|NA
CASSYFASDTQYF
>TRBV18|NA
CASSPPADRYEQYF
>TRBV10-3|NA
CAIKGEATNEKLFF
>TRBV19|NA
CASGQQGYGYTF
>TRBV27|NA
CASSSQGSNQPQHF
>TRBV9|NA
CASSVGVAGILSGNTIYF
>TRBV29-1|NA
CSGGQQETQYF
>TRBV6-2/TRBV6-3|NA
CASSPVHSSYNEQFF
>TRBV19|NA
CASSIQPNRQETQYF
>TRBV5-4|NA
CASSRDLQGEKLFF
>TRBV2|NA
CASSIGQGLMGNQPQHF
>TRBV2|TRBD1
CASSLGQANTGELFF
>TRBV7-9|NA
CASSLASGTEAFF
>TRBV6-2/TRBV6-3|TRBD2
CASSRRTSGGALQETQYF
>TRBV6-5|TRBD1
CASSLDRVNTEAFF
>TRBV14|TRBD1
CASSQVGGQRPFF
>TRBV9|TRBD2
CASSELGLGGNEQFF
>TRBV5-1|NA
CASSLGSDIFTDTQYF
>TRBV3-1/TRBV3-2|NA
CASSPLQGKETQYF